Below are 10 T cell receptor beta chains sequenced from a single sample in a study of breast tumors, draining lymph nodes, adjacent tissues. MiXCR, applied by TCRdb to the multiplex PCR reads, yields one record per CDR3 protein. The top ten hold around 1% of the sample, which has 290,000 or so distinct CDR3 sequences, over 30% seen once. Samples came from axillary lymph nodes draining the breast cancer. The sequencing input was axillary lymph node tissue. The receptors here all came from a female donor with breast cancer. Some clones in this sample may be carry-over from other donors' samples.

There are many counts of this clonotype. The J gene is TRBJ2-5, the V gene TRBV20-1; D perhaps matches TRBD2 (5 bases). Germline V lookup: CDR1 DFQATT, CDR2 SNEGSKA (reference sequence). Trimming shortened V by 0 bases and J by 2 bases, and 19 bases separated the two germline ends. The CDR3 runs 17 residues. The CDR3 here is CSARDQRSVRLQETQYF. The CDR3 DNA follows: TGCAGTGCTAGAGATCAGCGGAGCGTAAGATTACAAGAGACCCAGTACTTC.

This clonotype was seen more than once but under ten times. The V call is TRBV28, the J call TRBJ2-7; D is ambiguous. Germline CDR1 MDHEN, CDR2 SYDVKM. The CDR3 sequence is 14 residues long. V was cut by 2 bases and J by 3 bases, with 11 bases left in between. The CDR3 coding sequence is TGTGCCAGCAGTTTAATTGGGCCTCTCTACGAGCAGTACTTC. Its protein is CASSLIGPLYEQYF.

There are many counts of this clonotype. This chain connects TRBV20-1 to TRBJ2-7, with D maybe TRBD2 (6 bases). Per germline, CDR1 DFQATT and CDR2 SNEGSKA (reference sequence). There are 15 residues in the CDR3. V was clipped by 2 bases and J by 5 bases, with 19 bases between them. DNA for the CDR3: TGCAGTGCTAGATTTCCGGGACTCGGCCCCAACGAGCAGTACTTC. It translates to CSARFPGLGPNEQYF.

This clonotype has at least ten counts. The chain joins TRBV4-3 to TRBJ2-5; tentative D call: TRBD2 (6 bases). Germline-derived CDR1 and CDR2 are LGHNA and YSLEER. CDR3 size: 15 residues. V was shortened by 0 bases and J by 2 bases, with 10 bases between the two germline ends. The CDR3 is CASSQDTRGQETQYF. The CDR3 DNA reads as TGCGCCAGCAGCCAAGATACCCGGGGGCAAGAGACCCAGTACTTC.

The sample holds many counts of this clonotype. This chain joins TRBV7-9 and TRBJ1-2; tentatively, D is TRBD1 (5 bases). Germline values: CDR1 SEHNR, CDR2 FQNEAQ (reference sequence). This CDR3 comprises 13 residues. Trimming left V 4 bases short and J 7 bases short, with 13 bases between. The CDR3 DNA reads TGTGCCAGCAGCTGGGACGTAGCGTCTGGCTACACCTTC. It specifies CASSWDVASGYTF.

At least ten counts were recorded for this clonotype. The rearrangement links TRBV7-8 to TRBJ2-5, with 12 bases identical to TRBD2. The CDR3 has 16 amino acids. CDR1 and CDR2 from the germline V gene are SGHVS and FQNEAQ. Trimming took 2 bases from V and 1 from J; bases not matched to a gene: 2. CDR3 residues: CASSLMGLAGQETQYF. The CDR3 bases are TGTGCCAGCAGCTTAATGGGACTAGCGGGCCAAGAGACCCAGTACTTC.

V is TRBV24-1 and J is TRBJ2-5; 11 bases fit TRBD2. V dropped 5 bases and J dropped 4; count of bases not matched to a gene: 8. This CDR3 comprises 16 residues. Germline values: CDR1 KGHDR, CDR2 SFDVKD. CDR3 sequence reads: CATSARGLAVGETQYF. The CDR3 DNA is TGTGCCACCAGTGCAAGGGGACTAGCGGTAGGAGAGACCCAGTACTTC.

In its sample, this clonotype was seen once. J is TRBJ2-2 and V is TRBV29-1, with a possible D match to TRBD2 (7 bases). Per germline, CDR1 SQVTM and CDR2 ANQGSEA. This CDR3 has 13 amino acids. Trimming took 6 bases from V and 15 from J, leaving 23 bases between them. The CDR3 protein is CSVRAGHRGAVFF. CDR3 DNA sequence: TGCAGCGTCCGAGCGGGACACCGGGGGGCTGTGTTTTTT.

This clonotype was observed many times. The V gene is TRBV2, the J gene TRBJ2-3; 10 bases are a match to TRBD2. This CDR3 spans 15 amino acids. Germline V lookup: CDR1 SNHLY, CDR2 FYNNEI. V was pared by 7 bases and J by 4 bases, with 8 bases of the junction left unmatched. CDR3 in amino acids: CASMGASGRADTQYF. The CDR3, as DNA: TGTGCCAGCATGGGGGCTAGCGGGAGAGCAGATACGCAGTATTTT. Based on the CDR3 plus reference TRBV2 and TRBJ2-3, the full variable domain is EPEVTQTPSHQVTQMGQEVILRCVPISNHLYFYWYRQILGQKVEFLVSFYNNEISEKSEIFDDQFSVERPDGSNFTLKIRSTKLEDSAMYFCASMGASGRADTQYFGPGTRLTVL.

This clonotype was found many times. V and J are TRBV2 and TRBJ2-5; maybe TRBD1 (5 bases). Germline lookup yields CDR1 SNHLY and CDR2 FYNNEI. This CDR3 contains 13 residues. V was pared by 4 bases and J by 2 bases, with 8 bases between. In nucleotides, the CDR3 is TGTGCCAGCAGTGTAGGACAACAAGAGACCCAGTACTTC. As protein: CASSVGQQETQYF.